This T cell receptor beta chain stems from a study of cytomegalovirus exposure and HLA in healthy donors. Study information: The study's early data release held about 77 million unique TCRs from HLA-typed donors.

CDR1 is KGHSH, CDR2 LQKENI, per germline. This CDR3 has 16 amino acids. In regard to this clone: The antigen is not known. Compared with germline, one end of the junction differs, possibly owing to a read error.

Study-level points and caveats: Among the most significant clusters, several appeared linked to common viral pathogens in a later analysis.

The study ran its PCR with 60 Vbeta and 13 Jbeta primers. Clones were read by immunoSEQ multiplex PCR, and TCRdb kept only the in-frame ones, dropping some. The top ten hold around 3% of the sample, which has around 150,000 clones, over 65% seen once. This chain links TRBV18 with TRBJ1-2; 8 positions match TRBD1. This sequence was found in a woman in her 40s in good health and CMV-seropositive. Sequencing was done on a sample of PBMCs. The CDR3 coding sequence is TGTGCCAGCTCACCATCATCCGGACAGGGAAACTATGGCTACCCCTTC. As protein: CASSPSSGQGNYGYPF.